This TCR beta chain was recorded in a study of T cell responses to AZD1222 COVID-19 vaccine. Overall study findings and caveats: With two AZD1222 doses given, Spike-specific TCR breadth and depth both rose. At baseline, seropositivity was found in only 5 to 7 AZD1222 recipients. Among spike-specific TCRs, nearly half reportedly target unmutated variant regions. Females outnumbered males among donors, who were mostly white British; clonal diversity was possibly underestimated.

A note on this clone: Its antigen is as yet unknown.

The CDR3 has 13 residues. Trimming shortened V by 0 bases and J by 10 bases, and 12 bases separated the two germline ends. Germline V CDR1 and CDR2: SGDLS, YYNGEE. Using immunoSEQ multiplex PCR, the repertoire was profiled, and TCRdb retains in-frame clones only, with some absent. The table shows over 110,000 clones, with approximately 94% occurring only once. Sequenced material: peripheral blood, taken on day 0 of AZD1222 vaccination. The clonotype was recovered from an adult in good health. The chain recombines TRBV9 with TRBJ2-3, with a weak D call TRBD2 (5 bases). The CDR3 coding sequence is TGTGCCAGCAGCGTAGTATCGGGGAGATCGCAGTATTTT. It translates to CASSVVSGRSQYF.